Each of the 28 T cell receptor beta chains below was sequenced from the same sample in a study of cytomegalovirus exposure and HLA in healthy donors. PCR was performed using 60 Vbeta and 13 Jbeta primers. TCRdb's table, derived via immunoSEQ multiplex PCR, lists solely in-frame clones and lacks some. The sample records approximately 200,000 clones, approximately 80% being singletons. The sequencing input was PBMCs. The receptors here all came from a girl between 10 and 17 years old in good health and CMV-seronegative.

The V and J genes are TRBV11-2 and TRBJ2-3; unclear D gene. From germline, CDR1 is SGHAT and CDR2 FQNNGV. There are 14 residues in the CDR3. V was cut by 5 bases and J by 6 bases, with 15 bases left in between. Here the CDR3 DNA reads TGTGCCAGCAGCCCCTTCTCCTCCAGGGATACGCAGTATTTT. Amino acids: CASSPFSSRDTQYF.

As DNA, the CDR3 is TGTGCCAGCAGTTACGGGGGCGGTCCCCCCCAAGAGCAGTTCTTC. This encodes CASSYGGGPPQEQFF. V and J are TRBV6-5 and TRBJ2-1; a weak D match, TRBD1 (6 bases). The V end was cut by 2 bases, the J end by 10 bases, with 18 bases between. The length of the CDR3 is 15 residues. Germline V gene sequence: CDR1 MNHEY, CDR2 SVGAGI.

CDR3 bases: TGTGCCAGCAGTTTATTCTCGGGTGGTGGCGAGCAGTACTTC. This codes for CASSLFSGGGEQYF. The chain uses TRBV28 and TRBJ2-5, with unresolved D. The DNA matches TRBJ2-7 better at its end, which makes the J call doubtful. Germline V gene data show CDR1 as MDHEN and CDR2 as SYDVKM. This CDR3 region has 14 residues.

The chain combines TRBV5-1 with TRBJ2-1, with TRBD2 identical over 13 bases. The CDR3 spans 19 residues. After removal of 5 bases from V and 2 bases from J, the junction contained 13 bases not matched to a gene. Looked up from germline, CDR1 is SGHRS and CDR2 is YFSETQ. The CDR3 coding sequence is TGCGCCAGCAGGATTTTACTAGCGGGGGGGCCCGTGGCCTACAATGAGCAGTTCTTC. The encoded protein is CASRILLAGGPVAYNEQFF.

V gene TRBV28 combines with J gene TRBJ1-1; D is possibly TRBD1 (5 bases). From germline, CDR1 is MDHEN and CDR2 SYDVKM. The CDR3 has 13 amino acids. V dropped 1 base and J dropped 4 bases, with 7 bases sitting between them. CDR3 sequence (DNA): TGTGCCAGCAGTTTATTGGGGGGCACTGAAGCTTTCTTT. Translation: CASSLLGGTEAFF.

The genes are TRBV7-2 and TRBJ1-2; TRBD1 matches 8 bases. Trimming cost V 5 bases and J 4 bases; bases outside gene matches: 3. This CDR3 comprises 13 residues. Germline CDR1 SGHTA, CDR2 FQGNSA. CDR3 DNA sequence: TGTGCCAGCAGCCCGGACAGGGTCTATGGCTACACCTTC. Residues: CASSPDRVYGYTF.

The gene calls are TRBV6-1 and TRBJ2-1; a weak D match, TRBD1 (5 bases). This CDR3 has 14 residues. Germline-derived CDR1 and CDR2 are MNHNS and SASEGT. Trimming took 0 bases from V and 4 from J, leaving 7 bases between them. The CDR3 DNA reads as TGTGCCAGCAGTGAAGCGAGACAGTACAATGAGCAGTTCTTC. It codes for CASSEARQYNEQFF.

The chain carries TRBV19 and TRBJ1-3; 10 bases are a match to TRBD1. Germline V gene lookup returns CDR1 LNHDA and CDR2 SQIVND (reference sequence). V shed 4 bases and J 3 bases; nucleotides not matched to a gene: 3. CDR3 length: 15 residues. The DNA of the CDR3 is TGTGCCAGTAGTAGACAGGGGGCAAGTGGAAACACCATATATTTT. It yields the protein CASSRQGASGNTIYF.

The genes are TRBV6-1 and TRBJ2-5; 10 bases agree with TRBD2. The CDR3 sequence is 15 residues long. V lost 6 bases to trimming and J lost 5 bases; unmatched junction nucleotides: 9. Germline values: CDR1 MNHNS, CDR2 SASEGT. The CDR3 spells CASSFIAGGGETQYF. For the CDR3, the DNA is TGTGCCAGCAGCTTCATAGCGGGAGGCGGGGAGACCCAGTACTTC.

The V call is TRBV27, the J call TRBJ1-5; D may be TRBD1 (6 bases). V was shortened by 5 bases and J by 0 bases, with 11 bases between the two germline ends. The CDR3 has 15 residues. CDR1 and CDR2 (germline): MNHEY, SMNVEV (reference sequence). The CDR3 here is CASSRRQDSNQPQHF. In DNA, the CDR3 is TGTGCCAGCAGTAGGCGACAGGATAGCAATCAGCCCCAGCATTTT.

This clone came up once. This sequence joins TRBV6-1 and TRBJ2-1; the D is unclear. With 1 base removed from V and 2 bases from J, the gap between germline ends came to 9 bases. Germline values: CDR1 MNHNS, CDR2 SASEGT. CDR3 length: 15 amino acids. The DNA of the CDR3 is TGTGCCAGCAGTGAAGGTGGCGGAGCCTACAATGAGCAGTTCTTC. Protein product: CASSEGGGAYNEQFF.

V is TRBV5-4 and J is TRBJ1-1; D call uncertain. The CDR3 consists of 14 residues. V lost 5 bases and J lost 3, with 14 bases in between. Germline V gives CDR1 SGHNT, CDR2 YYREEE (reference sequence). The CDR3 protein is CASSPGGSYTEAFF. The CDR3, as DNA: TGTGCCAGCAGTCCCGGAGGGTCGTACACTGAAGCTTTCTTT.

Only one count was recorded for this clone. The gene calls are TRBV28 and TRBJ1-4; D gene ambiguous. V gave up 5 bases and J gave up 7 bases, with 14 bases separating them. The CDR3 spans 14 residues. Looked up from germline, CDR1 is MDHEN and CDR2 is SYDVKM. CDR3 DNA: TGTGCCAGCAGTCTGGGCGATGGTTTTGAAAAACTGTTTTTT. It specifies CASSLGDGFEKLFF.

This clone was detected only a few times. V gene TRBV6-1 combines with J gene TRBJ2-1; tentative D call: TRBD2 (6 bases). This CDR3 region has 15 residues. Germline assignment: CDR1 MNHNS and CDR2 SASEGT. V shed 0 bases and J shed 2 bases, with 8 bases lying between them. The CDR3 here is CASSEASGPYNEQFF. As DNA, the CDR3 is TGTGCCAGCAGTGAAGCAAGCGGGCCCTACAATGAGCAGTTCTTC.

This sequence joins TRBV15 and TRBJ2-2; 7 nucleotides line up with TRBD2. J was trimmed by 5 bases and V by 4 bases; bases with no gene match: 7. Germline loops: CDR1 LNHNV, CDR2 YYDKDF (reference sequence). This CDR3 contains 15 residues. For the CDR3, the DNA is TGTGCCACCAGCAAAGGGCTAGCGGAGACCGGGGAGCTGTTTTTT. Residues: CATSKGLAETGELFF.

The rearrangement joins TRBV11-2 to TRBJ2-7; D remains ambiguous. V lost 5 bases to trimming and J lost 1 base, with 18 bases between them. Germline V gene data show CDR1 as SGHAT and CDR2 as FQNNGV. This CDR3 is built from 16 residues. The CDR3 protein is CASSALSWSLSYEQYF. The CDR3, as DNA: TGTGCCAGCAGCGCCCTCTCTTGGTCGCTATCCTACGAGCAGTACTTC. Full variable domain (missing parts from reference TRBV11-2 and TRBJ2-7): EAGVAQSPRYKIIEKRQSVAFWCNPISGHATLYWYQQILGQGPKLLIQFQNNGVVDDSQLPKDRFSAERLKGVDSTLKIQPAKLEDSAVYLCASSALSWSLSYEQYFGPGTRLTVT.

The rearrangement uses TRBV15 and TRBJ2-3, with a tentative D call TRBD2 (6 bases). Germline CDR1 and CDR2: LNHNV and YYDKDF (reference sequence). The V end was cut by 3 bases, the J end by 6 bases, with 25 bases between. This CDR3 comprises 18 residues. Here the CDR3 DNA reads TGTGCCACCAGCAGTGACGGGACTCTCGGTGACCCCCCCGATACGCAGTATTTT. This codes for CATSSDGTLGDPPDTQYF.

CDR3 amino acids: CASSPGWKTEQFF. CDR3 coding DNA: TGTGCCAGCAGCCCAGGATGGAAAACCGAGCAGTTCTTC. The V call is TRBV6-6, the J call TRBJ2-1; D not resolved. Germline-derived CDR1 and CDR2 are MNHNY and SVGAGI (reference sequence). V was trimmed by 6 bases and J by 10 bases, leaving 16 bases between them. The CDR3 totals 13 residues.

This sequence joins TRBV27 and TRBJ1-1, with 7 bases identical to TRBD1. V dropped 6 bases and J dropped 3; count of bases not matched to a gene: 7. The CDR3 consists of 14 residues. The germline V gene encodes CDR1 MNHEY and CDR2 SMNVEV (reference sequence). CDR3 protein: CASRDRAKYTEAFF. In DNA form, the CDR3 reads TGTGCCAGCAGAGACAGGGCTAAGTACACTGAAGCTTTCTTT.

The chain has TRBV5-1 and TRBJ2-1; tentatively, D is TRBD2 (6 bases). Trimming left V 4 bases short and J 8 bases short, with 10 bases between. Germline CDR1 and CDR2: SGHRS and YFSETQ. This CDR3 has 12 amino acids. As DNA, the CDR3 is TGCGCCAGCAGCCCGACGGGGGATGAGCAGTTCTTC. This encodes CASSPTGDEQFF.

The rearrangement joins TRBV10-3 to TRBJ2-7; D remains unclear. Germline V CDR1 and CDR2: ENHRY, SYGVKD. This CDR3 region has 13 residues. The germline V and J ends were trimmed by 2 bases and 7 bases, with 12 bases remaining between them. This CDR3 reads CAISEGPVPEQYF. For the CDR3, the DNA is TGTGCCATCAGTGAGGGGCCAGTGCCGGAGCAGTACTTC.

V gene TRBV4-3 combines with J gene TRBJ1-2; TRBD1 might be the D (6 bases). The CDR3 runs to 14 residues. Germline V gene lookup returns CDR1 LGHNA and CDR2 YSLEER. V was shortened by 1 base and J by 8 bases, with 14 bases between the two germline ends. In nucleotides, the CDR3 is TGCGCCAGCAGCCAAGGGGGGTCTGGGGGCGGCTACACCTTC. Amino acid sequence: CASSQGGSGGGYTF.

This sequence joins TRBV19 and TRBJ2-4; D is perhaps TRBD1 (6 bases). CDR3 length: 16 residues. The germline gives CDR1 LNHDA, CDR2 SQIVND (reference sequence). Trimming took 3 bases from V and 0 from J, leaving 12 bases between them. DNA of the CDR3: TGTGCCAGTAGTATGCGTCAGGGGCGAGCCAAAAACATTCAGTACTTC. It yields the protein CASSMRQGRAKNIQYF.

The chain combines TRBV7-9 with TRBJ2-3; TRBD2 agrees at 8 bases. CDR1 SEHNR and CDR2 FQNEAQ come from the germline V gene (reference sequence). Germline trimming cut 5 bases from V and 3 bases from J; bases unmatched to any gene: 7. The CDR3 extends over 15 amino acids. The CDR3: CASSGWSGRTDTQYF. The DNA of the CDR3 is TGTGCCAGCAGCGGTTGGAGCGGGAGAACAGATACGCAGTATTTT.

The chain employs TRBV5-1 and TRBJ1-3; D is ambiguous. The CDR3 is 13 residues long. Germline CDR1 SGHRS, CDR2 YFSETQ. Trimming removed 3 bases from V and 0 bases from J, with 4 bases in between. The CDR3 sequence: CASSSGSGNTIYF. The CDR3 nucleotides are TGCGCCAGCAGCTCAGGCTCTGGAAACACCATATATTTT.

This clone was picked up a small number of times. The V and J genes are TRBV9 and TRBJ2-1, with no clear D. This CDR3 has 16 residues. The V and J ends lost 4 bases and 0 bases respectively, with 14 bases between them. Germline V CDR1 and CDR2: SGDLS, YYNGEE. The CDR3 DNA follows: TGTGCCAGCAGCACGCAATCCCTCAGCTCCTACAATGAGCAGTTCTTC. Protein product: CASSTQSLSSYNEQFF.

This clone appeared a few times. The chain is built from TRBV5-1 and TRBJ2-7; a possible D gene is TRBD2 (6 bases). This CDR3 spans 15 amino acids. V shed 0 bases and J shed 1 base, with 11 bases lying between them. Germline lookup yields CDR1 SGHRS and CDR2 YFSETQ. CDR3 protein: CASSLAGTLSYEQYF. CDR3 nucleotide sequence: TGCGCCAGCAGCTTGGCCGGGACTCTTTCCTACGAGCAGTACTTC.

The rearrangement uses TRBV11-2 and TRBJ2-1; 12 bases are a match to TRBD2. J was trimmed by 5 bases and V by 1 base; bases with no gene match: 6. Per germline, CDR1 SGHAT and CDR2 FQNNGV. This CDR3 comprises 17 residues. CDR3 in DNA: TGTGCCAGCAGCTTAGTACGACTAGCGGGAGCAAACAATGAGCAGTTCTTC. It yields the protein CASSLVRLAGANNEQFF.